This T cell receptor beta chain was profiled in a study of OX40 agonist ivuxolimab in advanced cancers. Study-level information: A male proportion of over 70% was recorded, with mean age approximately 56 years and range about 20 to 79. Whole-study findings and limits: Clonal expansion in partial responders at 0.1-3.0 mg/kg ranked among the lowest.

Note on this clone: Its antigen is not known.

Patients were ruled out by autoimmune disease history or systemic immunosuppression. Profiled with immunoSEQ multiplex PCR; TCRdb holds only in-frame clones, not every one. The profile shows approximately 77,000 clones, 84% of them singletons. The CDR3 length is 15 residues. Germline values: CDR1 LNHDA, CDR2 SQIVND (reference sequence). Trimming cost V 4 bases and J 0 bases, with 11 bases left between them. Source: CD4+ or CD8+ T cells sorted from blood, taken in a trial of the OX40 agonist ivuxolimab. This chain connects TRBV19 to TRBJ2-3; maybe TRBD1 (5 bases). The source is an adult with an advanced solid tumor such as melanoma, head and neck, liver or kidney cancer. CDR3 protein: CASSTGSGSTDTQYF. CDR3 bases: TGTGCCAGTAGTACCGGTTCAGGGAGCACAGATACGCAGTATTTT.